The rows below give T cell receptor beta chains drawn from one sample of a study of T cell changes during pregnancy in multiple sclerosis. TCRdb's copy holds only in-frame clones and misses some; the assay was immunoSEQ multiplex PCR. The sample records some 60,000 clones, around 90% being singletons. Sequences were derived from peripheral blood, sampled in the third trimester of pregnancy. The receptors here all came from a female donor in good health, enrolled as a control in a pregnancy study. The CDR3 runs from the conserved cysteine through the conserved F or W. The order of the fields is V gene, J gene, D gene, CDR3 DNA, CDR3 protein. A D gene is named only where the DNA matches it firmly.

v_gene: TRBV29-1
j_gene: TRBJ2-5
d_gene: -
CDR3nt: TGCAGCGTTCCCTCTCGAACCCGGGAGACCCAGTACTTC
CDR3aa: CSVPSRTRETQYF

v_gene: TRBV7-9
j_gene: TRBJ1-1
d_gene: TRBD1
CDR3nt: TGTGCCAGCAGCTTAGGGTCAGGGGGGATGAACACTGAAGCTTTCTTT
CDR3aa: CASSLGSGGMNTEAFF

v_gene: TRBV27
j_gene: TRBJ2-2
d_gene: -
CDR3nt: TGTGCCAGCAGTTCCCAGGGATGGGAAACCGGGGAGCTGTTTTTT
CDR3aa: CASSSQGWETGELFF

v_gene: TRBV7-2
j_gene: TRBJ2-1
d_gene: TRBD2
CDR3nt: TGTGCCAGCAGCTTACATACTAGCGGGAGTTTTGGCAATGAGCAGTTCTTC
CDR3aa: CASSLHTSGSFGNEQFF

v_gene: TRBV27
j_gene: TRBJ2-7
d_gene: -
CDR3nt: TGTGCCAGCAGTCTCCGGTTCCCGGGTATCTCCTACGAGCAGTACTTC
CDR3aa: CASSLRFPGISYEQYF

v_gene: TRBV25-1
j_gene: TRBJ2-3
d_gene: -
CDR3nt: TGTGCCAGCAGTGAATACGGGAAGCGCACAGATACGCAGTATTTT
CDR3aa: CASSEYGKRTDTQYF

v_gene: TRBV6-1
j_gene: TRBJ2-2
d_gene: -
CDR3nt: TGTGCCAGCAGTGAAGCTGGCGACGGGGTAGCGAACACCGGGGAGCTGTTTTTT
CDR3aa: CASSEAGDGVANTGELFF

v_gene: TRBV6-5
j_gene: TRBJ2-7
d_gene: -
CDR3nt: TGTGCCAGCACCCGAGCAGGAATGTACGAGCAGTACTTC
CDR3aa: CASTRAGMYEQYF

v_gene: TRBV25-1
j_gene: TRBJ2-5
d_gene: -
CDR3nt: TGTGCCAGCAGTGAAAGACAGATTCAAGAGACCCAGTACTTC
CDR3aa: CASSERQIQETQYF

v_gene: TRBV30
j_gene: TRBJ2-3
d_gene: TRBD2
CDR3nt: TGTGCCTGGATAGCGGGAGAGAGTCTTGGCACAGATACGCAGTATTTT
CDR3aa: CAWIAGESLGTDTQYF

v_gene: TRBV15
j_gene: TRBJ1-5
d_gene: -
CDR3nt: TGTGCCACCAACCCACAGGGAATCAACAATCAGCCCCAGCATTTT
CDR3aa: CATNPQGINNQPQHF

v_gene: TRBV19
j_gene: TRBJ1-1
d_gene: TRBD1
CDR3nt: TGTGCCAGTAGTCCCCGTGGGACAGGGGGCACGACTGAAGCTTTCTTT
CDR3aa: CASSPRGTGGTTEAFF

v_gene: TRBV5-1
j_gene: TRBJ2-7
d_gene: TRBD2
CDR3nt: TGCGCCAGCAGCTTGTGGGGAGGGTCGTACGAGCAGTACTTC
CDR3aa: CASSLWGGSYEQYF

v_gene: TRBV5-4
j_gene: TRBJ1-1
d_gene: -
CDR3nt: TGTGCCAGCAGCTTGGTTGGGGCAGGGACTGAAGCTTTCTTT
CDR3aa: CASSLVGAGTEAFF

v_gene: TRBV7-9
j_gene: TRBJ1-1
d_gene: -
CDR3nt: TGTGCCAGCAGCCAACAGTACGCTGAAGCTTTCTTT
CDR3aa: CASSQQYAEAFF

v_gene: TRBV5-1
j_gene: TRBJ2-5
d_gene: -
CDR3nt: TGCGCCAGCAGCTTGCGCGACTCAGAGGCCCAGTACTTC
CDR3aa: CASSLRDSEAQYF

v_gene: TRBV5-1
j_gene: TRBJ1-4
d_gene: -
CDR3nt: TGCGCCAGCAGCTTGGGGGAGGGCTCAAATGAAAAACTGTTTTTT
CDR3aa: CASSLGEGSNEKLFF

v_gene: TRBV18
j_gene: TRBJ1-5
d_gene: TRBD1
CDR3nt: TGTGCCAGCTCACAGCAGGGGGCGATTCAGCCCCAGCATTTT
CDR3aa: CASSQQGAIQPQHF

v_gene: TRBV5-8
j_gene: TRBJ2-7
d_gene: -
CDR3nt: TGTGCCAGCAGCCTGACACGATCCTACGAGCAGTACTTC
CDR3aa: CASSLTRSYEQYF

v_gene: TRBV5-1
j_gene: TRBJ1-1
d_gene: TRBD1
CDR3nt: TGCGCCAGTACGACAGGGCTGGTGGGAACTGAAGCTTTCTTT
CDR3aa: CASTTGLVGTEAFF

v_gene: TRBV19
j_gene: TRBJ2-7
d_gene: TRBD2
CDR3nt: TGTGCCAGTAGCCCCTCCATAGCGGGGACGTGGGAGCAGTACTTC
CDR3aa: CASSPSIAGTWEQYF

v_gene: TRBV5-1
j_gene: TRBJ2-7
d_gene: TRBD1
CDR3nt: TGCGCCAGCAGCTTGGGAACAGGGGTACGCTACGAGCAGTACTTC
CDR3aa: CASSLGTGVRYEQYF